Listed here are 2 T cell receptor beta chains from one sample, sequenced in a study of OX40 agonist ivuxolimab in advanced cancers. Profiled with immunoSEQ multiplex PCR; TCRdb holds only in-frame clones, not every one. The sample gives approximately 23,000 clones, approximately 84% of which show up once; approximately 50% is in the top ten. This sample comprised CD4+ or CD8+ T cells sorted from blood, obtained in a trial of the OX40 agonist ivuxolimab. The receptors derive from an adult with an advanced solid tumor such as melanoma, head and neck, liver or kidney cancer.

CDR3 DNA: TGTGCCAGCCGAGGTCCGCCTTCCTACGAGCAGTACTTC. It codes for CASRGPPSYEQYF. The V gene is TRBV2, the J gene TRBJ2-7; D not certain. Germline V gene sequence: CDR1 SNHLY, CDR2 FYNNEI. V was trimmed by 8 bases and J by 1 base, leaving 12 bases between them. The CDR3 loop spans 13 amino acids.

V is TRBV5-4 and J is TRBJ1-5; D is uncertain. V lost 4 bases, J lost 3 bases, and 11 bases lay in between. The V gene's germline CDR1 is SGHNT and CDR2 YYREEE (reference sequence). This CDR3 has 14 residues. The CDR3 nucleotides read TGTGCCAGCAGCCAAGAATTCGCCAATCAGCCCCAGCATTTT. This gives the protein CASSQEFANQPQHF.